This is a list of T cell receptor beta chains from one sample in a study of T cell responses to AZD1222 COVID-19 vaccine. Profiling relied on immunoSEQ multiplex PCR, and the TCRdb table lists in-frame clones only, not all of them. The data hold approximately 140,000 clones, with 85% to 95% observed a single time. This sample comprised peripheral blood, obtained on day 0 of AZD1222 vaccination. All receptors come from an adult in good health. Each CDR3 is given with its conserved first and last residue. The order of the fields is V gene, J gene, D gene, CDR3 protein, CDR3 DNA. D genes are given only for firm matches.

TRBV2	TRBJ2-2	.	CASLRGYTNTGELFF	TGTGCCTCCCTCAGGGGCTACACGAACACCGGGGAGCTGTTTTTT
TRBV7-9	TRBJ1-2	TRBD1	CASSRQGLDGYTF	TGTGCCAGCAGCCGACAGGGGTTGGATGGCTACACCTTC
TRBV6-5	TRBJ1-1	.	CATTGLGTEAFF	TGTGCCACCACAGGGTTGGGCACTGAAGCTTTCTTT
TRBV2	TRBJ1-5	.	CASLEGGLSNQPQHF	TGTGCCAGCCTTGAGGGGGGCCTTAGCAATCAGCCCCAGCATTTT
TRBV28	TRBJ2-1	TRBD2	CASSFTLGGSRYNEQFF	TGTGCCAGCAGTTTCACCTTGGGGGGGAGTAGGTACAATGAGCAGTTCTTC
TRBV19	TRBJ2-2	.	CASSRMWEDTGELFF	TGTGCCAGTAGTCGTATGTGGGAGGACACCGGGGAGCTGTTTTTT
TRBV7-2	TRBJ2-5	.	CASSYGLEETQYF	TGTGCCAGCAGCTATGGGTTAGAGGAGACCCAGTACTTC
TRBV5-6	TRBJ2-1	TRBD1	CASSFGGDRGVYNEQFF	TGTGCCAGCAGCTTTGGTGGGGACAGGGGGGTTTACAATGAGCAGTTCTTC
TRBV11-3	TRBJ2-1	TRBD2	CASSLGVSTSGSNEQFF	TGTGCCAGCAGCTTAGGAGTGTCCACTAGCGGGAGTAATGAGCAGTTCTTC
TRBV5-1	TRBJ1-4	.	CASSLAGPSPEKLFF	TGCGCCAGCAGCTTGGCCGGGCCCTCGCCGGAAAAACTGTTTTTT
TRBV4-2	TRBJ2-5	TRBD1	CASSLGTGPQETQYF	TGTGCCAGCAGCCTCGGGACAGGCCCCCAAGAGACCCAGTACTTC
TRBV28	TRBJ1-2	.	CASSLFLKGGRDYGYTF	TGTGCCAGCAGTTTGTTCTTGAAGGGGGGTAGGGACTATGGCTACACCTTC
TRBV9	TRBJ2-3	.	CASSASERTQYF	TGTGCCAGCAGCGCCTCAGAGAGGACGCAGTATTTT
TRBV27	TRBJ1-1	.	CASSPGGLKTEAFF	TGTGCCAGCAGTCCGGGGGGCCTAAAGACTGAAGCTTTCTTT